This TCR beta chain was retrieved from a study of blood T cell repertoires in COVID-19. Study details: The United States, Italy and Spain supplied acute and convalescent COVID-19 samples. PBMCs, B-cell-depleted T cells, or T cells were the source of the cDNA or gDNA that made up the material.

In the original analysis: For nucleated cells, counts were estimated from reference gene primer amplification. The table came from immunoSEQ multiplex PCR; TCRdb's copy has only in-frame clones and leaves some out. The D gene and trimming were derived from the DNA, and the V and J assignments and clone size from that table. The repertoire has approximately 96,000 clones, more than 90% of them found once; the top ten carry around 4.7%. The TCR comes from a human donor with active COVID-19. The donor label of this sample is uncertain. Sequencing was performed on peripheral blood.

CDR3 DNA: TGTGCCAGCAGCGTAGAGGCGGGGATACAGCCCCAGCATTTT. It codes for CASSVEAGIQPQHF. This sequence joins TRBV9 and TRBJ1-5; D gene unclear. The germline V gene encodes CDR1 SGDLS and CDR2 YYNGEE. The CDR3 runs to 14 residues. Trimming shortened V by 0 bases and J by 7 bases, and 11 bases separated the two germline ends.